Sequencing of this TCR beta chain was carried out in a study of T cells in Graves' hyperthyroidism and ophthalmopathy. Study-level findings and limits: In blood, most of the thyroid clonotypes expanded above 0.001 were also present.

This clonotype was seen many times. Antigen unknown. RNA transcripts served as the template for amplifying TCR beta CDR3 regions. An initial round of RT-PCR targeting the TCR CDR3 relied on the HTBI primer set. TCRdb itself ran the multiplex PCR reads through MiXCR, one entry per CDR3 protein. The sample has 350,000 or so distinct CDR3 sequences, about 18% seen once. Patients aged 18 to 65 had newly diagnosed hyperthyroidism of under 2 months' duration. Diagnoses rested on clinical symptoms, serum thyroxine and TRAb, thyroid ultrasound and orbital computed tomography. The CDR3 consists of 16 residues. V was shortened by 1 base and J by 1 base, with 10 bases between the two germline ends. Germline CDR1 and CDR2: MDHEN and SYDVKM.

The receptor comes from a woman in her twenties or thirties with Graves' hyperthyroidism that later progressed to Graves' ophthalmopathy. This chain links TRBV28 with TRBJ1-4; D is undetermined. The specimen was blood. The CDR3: CASSLLVGRTNEKLFF. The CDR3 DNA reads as TGTGCCAGCAGTTTATTGGTGGGCAGAACTAATGAAAAACTGTTTTTT.